The clone carrying this TCR beta chain occurred a few times. Its target is unknown. The record originates from a study of blood T cells in healthy people across ages. Primed by a sample-barcoded 5' primer and a J-beta primer mix, a second PCR proceeded for roughly 6 to 12 cycles. Each cDNA molecule was tagged by a template-switch adaptor that had 12 random nucleotides. TCRdb re-called the 5' RACE reads with MiXCR, one entry per CDR3 protein. The sample has 730,000 or so distinct CDR3 sequences, roughly two fifths seen once. General study points: Age showed a roughly linear inverse relationship with TCR beta diversity per million T cells. Naive CD4+ cell counts and diversity both ran higher in long-lived than in aged donors.

This TCR derives from an older woman in good health. The sequenced sample was blood.

This CDR3 is CSAEDLGVHEQYF. The CDR3 nucleotides are TGCAGTGCTGAGGACCTTGGGGTCCACGAGCAGTACTTC. This chain links TRBV20-1 with TRBJ2-5; D is undetermined. The J call may not be correct, given that the DNA end is closer to TRBJ2-7. The CDR3 consists of 13 residues. Germline-derived CDR1 and CDR2 are DFQATT and SNEGSKA (reference sequence).